One and the same sample provided the 18 T cell receptor beta chains below, sequenced in a study of blood T cell repertoires in COVID-19. Measured with immunoSEQ multiplex PCR; TCRdb has only the in-frame clones, and not every one. The sample consists of approximately 190,000 clones, under 85% of them appearing once. Material: peripheral blood. These receptors were taken from a woman aged 35 to 49 with acute or convalescent COVID-19.

V and J are TRBV5-4 and TRBJ2-1, with D possibly matching TRBD1 (6 bases). The length of the CDR3 is 15 residues. Per the germline V gene, CDR1 is SGHNT and CDR2 is YYREEE (reference sequence). Trimming shortened V by 0 bases and J by 7 bases, and 14 bases separated the two germline ends. Here the CDR3 reads CASSLAGTTLNEQFF. In DNA form, the CDR3 reads TGTGCCAGCAGCTTGGCAGGGACAACGTTGAATGAGCAGTTCTTC.

CDR3 coding DNA: TGTGCCAGTAGTGACGCGCCCCGGAGCTATGGCTACACCTTC. Protein: CASSDAPRSYGYTF. The chain links TRBV19 to TRBJ1-2, with unresolved D. V lost 5 bases to trimming and J lost 4 bases, with 14 bases between them. In germline, CDR1 is LNHDA, CDR2 SQIVND (reference sequence). This CDR3 has 14 residues.

CDR3 nucleotides: TGTGCCTGGAGCAACCTAGCGGGCGAGCAGTACTTC. Its translation is CAWSNLAGEQYF. The chain links TRBV30 to TRBJ2-7, with 8 bases identical to TRBD2. After removal of 3 bases from V and 6 bases from J, the junction contained 4 bases not matched to a gene. Germline CDR1 and CDR2: GTSNPN and SVGIG (reference sequence). The CDR3 contains 12 residues.

The V call is TRBV3-1 (or the pseudogene TRBV3-2), the J call TRBJ1-2; the match to TRBD1 covers 7 bases. Germline CDR1 reads LGHDT; CDR2 reads YNNKEL (reference sequence). Unmatched junction bases numbered 12, after V lost 0 bases and J lost 8 bases. The CDR3 totals 16 residues. The chain's CDR3 is CASSQDYWTGPYGYTF. The CDR3 DNA is TGTGCCAGCAGCCAAGATTATTGGACAGGTCCTTACGGCTACACCTTC.

CDR3 residues: CAISDPTGLTLQQYF. CDR3 coding DNA: TGTGCCATCAGTGACCCAACGGGACTAACCCTTCAGCAGTACTTC. The chain has TRBV10-3 and TRBJ2-7, with 7 positions matching TRBD2. There are 15 residues in the CDR3. The V and J ends lost 3 bases and 8 bases, in that order; junction bases with no gene match: 13. CDR1 is ENHRY and CDR2 is SYGVKD in the germline V gene.

The chain employs TRBV5-1 and TRBJ1-2; 9 bases line up with TRBD1. Germline CDR1 and CDR2: SGHRS and YFSETQ. V shed 0 bases and J 6 bases; nucleotides not matched to a gene: 6. CDR3 length equals 15 residues. CDR3 nucleotide sequence: TGCGCCAGCAGCTTGGCCACGGGACAGGGTAATGGCTACACCTTC. Translated, it gives CASSLATGQGNGYTF.

This clone has a single count. The rearrangement uses TRBV6-5 and TRBJ2-7; 9 bases are shared with TRBD1. Trimming cost V 0 bases and J 3 bases; bases outside gene matches: 3. Germline lookup yields CDR1 MNHEY and CDR2 SVGAGI. The CDR3 is 15 residues long. The CDR3 sequence is CASSYSPGQGYEQYF. In nucleotides, the CDR3 is TGTGCCAGCAGTTACTCCCCGGGACAGGGCTACGAGCAGTACTTC.

This clone was seen only once. This chain links TRBV23-1 with TRBJ2-1, with 8 bases fitting TRBD1. TRBV23-1 has ORF status, its function being uncertain. CDR3 length equals 13 residues. Trimming at V came to 7 bases and at J to 4 bases, leaving 3 bases not matched to a gene. The CDR3 region has the DNA TGCGCCAGCACAGGGGGCCATTACAATGAGCAGTTCTTC. It yields the protein CASTGGHYNEQFF.

This clone has a handful of counts. The J gene is TRBJ2-6, the V gene TRBV29-1; a weak D match, TRBD2 (5 bases). Germline V gives CDR1 SQVTM, CDR2 ANQGSEA. Trimming took 4 bases from V and 1 from J, leaving 8 bases between them. CDR3 length: 14 amino acids. This CDR3 is CSVVTGSGANVLTF. For the CDR3, the DNA is TGCAGCGTTGTGACGGGGTCTGGGGCCAACGTCCTGACTTTC.

The chain carries TRBV10-3 and TRBJ1-2, with TRBD1 matching over 10 bases. This CDR3 has 15 residues. The trim removed 4 bases at V and 8 bases at J, leaving 10 bases unmatched. Per germline, CDR1 ENHRY and CDR2 SYGVKD. The CDR3 spells CAISVELTGGVGYTF. The CDR3 DNA follows: TGTGCCATCAGTGTAGAGCTGACAGGGGGCGTGGGCTACACCTTC.

The V and J genes are TRBV7-9 and TRBJ2-7, with D possibly TRBD2 on 5 matching bases. The CDR3 length is 15 residues. V was shortened by 5 bases and J by 5 bases, with 19 bases between the two germline ends. The V gene's germline CDR1 is SEHNR and CDR2 FQNEAQ (reference sequence). The CDR3 DNA reads as TGTGCCAGCAGCCACAAAAAGGGAGCCGGTGACGAGCAGTACTTC. Its translation: CASSHKKGAGDEQYF.

This chain joins TRBV5-1 and TRBJ2-7; 7 bases map to TRBD2. Germline CDR1 SGHRS, CDR2 YFSETQ. Trimming took 0 bases from V and 3 from J; bases not matched to a gene: 6. The CDR3 has 15 residues. This CDR3 is CASSLVPAGSYEQYF. The CDR3 DNA reads TGCGCCAGCAGCTTGGTACCAGCGGGAAGCTACGAGCAGTACTTC.

This clone was detected only once. V gene TRBV18 combines with J gene TRBJ1-6, with 7 bases identical to TRBD1. The V gene's germline CDR1 is KGHSH and CDR2 LQKENI. V shed 3 bases, J shed 9 bases, and the junction held 11 bases outside the gene matches. The CDR3 has 16 residues. The CDR3 coding sequence is TGTGCCAGCTCACCGTTGGGACAGTCTGGCTCTTCACCCCTCCACTTT. This gives the protein CASSPLGQSGSSPLHF.

This clone was observed a single time. This sequence joins TRBV2 and TRBJ1-4; no definite D call. CDR1 is SNHLY and CDR2 is FYNNEI in the germline V gene. V was pared by 6 bases and J by 2 bases, with 7 bases between. The CDR3 loop spans 13 amino acids. In DNA form, the CDR3 reads TGTGCCAGCAGGGGGAGTACTAATGAAAAACTGTTTTTT. Its protein product is CASRGSTNEKLFF.

This clone showed up just once. J is TRBJ1-6 and V is TRBV28; D ambiguous. Germline-derived CDR1 and CDR2 are MDHEN and SYDVKM. The CDR3 consists of 16 residues. V lost 5 bases and J lost 3, with 14 bases in between. Here the CDR3 DNA reads TGTGCCAGCAGTCACGAGCTAGCCCACTATAATTCACCCCTCCACTTT. Protein product: CASSHELAHYNSPLHF.

The chain combines TRBV5-1 with TRBJ1-3; 7 positions match TRBD1. The junction had 11 bases not matched to a gene; V was cut back by 4 bases and J by 4 bases. The CDR3 sequence is 16 residues long. Per the germline V gene, CDR1 is SGHRS and CDR2 is YFSETQ. The CDR3 loop is CASSVGTEYFGNTIYF. The CDR3 DNA follows: TGCGCCAGCAGCGTCGGGACAGAATATTTCGGAAACACCATATATTTT.

This clone was found once. DNA of the CDR3: TGTGCCAGCAGGCCGGGACAGAGTAATGAAAAACTGTTTTTT. Translating gives CASRPGQSNEKLFF. The genes are TRBV6-5 and TRBJ1-4; 7 positions match TRBD1. In germline, CDR1 is MNHEY, CDR2 SVGAGI. The trim removed 6 bases at V and 4 bases at J, leaving 5 bases unmatched. The CDR3 spans 14 residues.

A single count supports this clone. This chain links TRBV4-2 with TRBJ2-7, with D perhaps TRBD1 (5 bases). In germline, CDR1 is LGHNA, CDR2 YNFKEQ. The CDR3 is 15 amino acids. Trimming took off 4 bases at V and 0 bases at J, with 13 bases between the two ends. The CDR3 loop is CASSLTGDRSYEQYF. CDR3 in DNA: TGTGCCAGCAGCCTTACAGGTGATCGCTCCTACGAGCAGTACTTC.